The clone carrying this TCR beta chain was detected a few times. Sequenced by immunoSEQ multiplex PCR; TCRdb stores in-frame clones only, minus some. This table has about 130,000 clones, around 90% appearing once. This record belongs to a study of T cell responses to AZD1222 COVID-19 vaccine. The ends were cut back, 3 bases at V and 7 bases at J, with 12 bases in the middle. This CDR3 is 13 amino acids long. The V gene's germline CDR1 is MNHEY and CDR2 SMNVEV (reference sequence). The sequenced sample was peripheral blood, obtained 28 days after the second AZD1222 dose. The J gene is TRBJ1-2, the V gene TRBV27; D ambiguous. This clonotype was sampled from an adult who received the AZD1222 COVID-19 vaccine. As DNA, the CDR3 is TGTGCCAGCAGTTTCTCCAGGAGAGGTGGCTACACCTTC. Amino acids: CASSFSRRGGYTF.